This T cell receptor beta chain was sequenced during a study of STAT5B mutations in CD4+ large granular lymphocyte leukemia. Findings and limits, study-wide: Main leukemic clonotypes were patient-specific, but roughly 25% appeared at low frequency elsewhere.

Controls came from buffy coats of healthy blood donors. Source study methods: Lowest detectable productive clonotype frequency was 2.59 x 10-5. Libraries were prepared by immunoSEQ multiplex PCR; TCRdb keeps only in-frame clonotypes and omits some of them. Clonal size and the V and J genes are those of that table, whereas D and trimming came from the DNA. The sample holds 25,000 to 35,000 clones, 81% seen once. With respect to this clone: What it binds is not known.

The sample comprised CD4+ T cells from blood buffy coats. The sequence was collected from a human donor in good health.

The CDR3, as DNA: TGTGCCAGCAGCTTAGATACGTATGGGGAAAAACTGTTTTTT. Translation: CASSLDTYGEKLFF. The V call is TRBV11-2, the J call TRBJ1-4, with D unclear. Between the trimmed V and J ends, which lost 0 bases and 8 bases, there was a span of 10 bases. The V gene's germline CDR1 is SGHAT and CDR2 FQNNGV. The CDR3 extends over 14 amino acids.